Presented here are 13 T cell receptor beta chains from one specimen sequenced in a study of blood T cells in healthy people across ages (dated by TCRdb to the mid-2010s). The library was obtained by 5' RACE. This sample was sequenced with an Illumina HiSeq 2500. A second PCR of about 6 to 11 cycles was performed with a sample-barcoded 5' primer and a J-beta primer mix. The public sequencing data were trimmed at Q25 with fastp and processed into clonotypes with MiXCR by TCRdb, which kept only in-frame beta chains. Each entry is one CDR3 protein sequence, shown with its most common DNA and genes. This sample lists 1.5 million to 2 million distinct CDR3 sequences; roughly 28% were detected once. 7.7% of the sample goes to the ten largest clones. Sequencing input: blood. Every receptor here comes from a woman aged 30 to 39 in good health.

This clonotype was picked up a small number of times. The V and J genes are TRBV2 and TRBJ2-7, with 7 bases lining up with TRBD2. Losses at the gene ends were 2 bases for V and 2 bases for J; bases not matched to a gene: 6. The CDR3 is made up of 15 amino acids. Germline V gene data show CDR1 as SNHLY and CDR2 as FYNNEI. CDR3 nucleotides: TGTGCCAGCAGTGAAATGGCGGGGGTAACCTACGAGCAGTACTTC. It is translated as CASSEMAGVTYEQYF.

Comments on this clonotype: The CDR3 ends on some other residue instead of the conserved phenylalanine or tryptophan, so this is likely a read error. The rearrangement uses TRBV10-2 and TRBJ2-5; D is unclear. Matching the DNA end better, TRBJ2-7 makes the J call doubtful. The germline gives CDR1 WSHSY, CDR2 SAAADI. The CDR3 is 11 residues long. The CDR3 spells CASSPSYEQYC. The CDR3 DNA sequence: TGCGCCAGCAGTCCCAGTTACGAGCAGTACTGC.

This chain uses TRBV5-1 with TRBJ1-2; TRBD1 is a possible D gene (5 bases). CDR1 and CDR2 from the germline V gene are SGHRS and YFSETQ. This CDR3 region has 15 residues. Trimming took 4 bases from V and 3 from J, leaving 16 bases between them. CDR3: CASSRGGDGDYGYTF. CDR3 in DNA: TGCGCCAGCAGCCGGGGGGGTGATGGGGACTATGGCTACACCTTC.

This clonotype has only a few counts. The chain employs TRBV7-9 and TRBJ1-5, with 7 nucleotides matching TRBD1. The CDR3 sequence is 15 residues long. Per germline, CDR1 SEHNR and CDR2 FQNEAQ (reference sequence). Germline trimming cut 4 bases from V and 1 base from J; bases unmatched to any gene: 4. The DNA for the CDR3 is TGTGCCAGCAGCTCGGGACAGAGAAGCAATCAGCCCCAGCATTTT. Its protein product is CASSSGQRSNQPQHF. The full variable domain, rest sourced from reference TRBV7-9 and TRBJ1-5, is DTGVSQNPRHKITKRGQNVTFRCDPISEHNRLYWYRQTLGQGPEFLTYFQNEAQLEKSRLLSDRFSAERPKGSFSTLEIQRTEQGDSAMYLCASSSGQRSNQPQHFGDGTRLSIL.

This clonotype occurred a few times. The CDR3: CASSSGTFSRGELFF. CDR3 nucleotide sequence: TGTGCCAGCAGTTCCGGGACTTTTTCTCGCGGGGAGCTGTTTTTT. The chain is built from TRBV12-3 or TRBV12-4 and TRBJ2-2; tentatively, D is TRBD2 (6 bases). The CDR3 has 15 residues. V lost 4 bases, J lost 7 bases, and 16 bases lay in between.

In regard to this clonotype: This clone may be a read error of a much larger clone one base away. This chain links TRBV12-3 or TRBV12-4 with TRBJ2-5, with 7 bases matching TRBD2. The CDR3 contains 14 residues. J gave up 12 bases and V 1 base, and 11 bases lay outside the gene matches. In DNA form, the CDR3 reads TGTGCCAGCAGTTTAGGGACTAGAGGGTACGAGGAGTACTTC. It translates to CASSLGTRGYEEYF.

CDR3 in DNA: TGCGCCGTTTGGGACAGGGGATGCGATGAGCAGTTCTTC. Translation: CAVWDRGCDEQFF. The chain recombines TRBV29-1 with TRBJ2-1; 10 nucleotides align to TRBD1. Germline values: CDR1 SQVTM, CDR2 ANQGSEA. This CDR3 has 13 amino acids.

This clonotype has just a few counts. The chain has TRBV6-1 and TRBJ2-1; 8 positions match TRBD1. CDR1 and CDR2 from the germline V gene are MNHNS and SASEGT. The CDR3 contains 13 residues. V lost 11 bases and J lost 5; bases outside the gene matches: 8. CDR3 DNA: TGTGCCGGTTTGGACAGGGCCAACAATGAGCAGTTCTTC. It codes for CAGLDRANNEQFF.

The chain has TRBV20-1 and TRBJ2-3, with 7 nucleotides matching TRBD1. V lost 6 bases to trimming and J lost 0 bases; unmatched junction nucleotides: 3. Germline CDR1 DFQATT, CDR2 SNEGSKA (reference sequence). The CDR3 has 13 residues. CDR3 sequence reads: CSAEQGSTDTQYF. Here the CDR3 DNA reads TGCAGTGCCGAACAGGGGAGCACAGATACGCAGTATTTT.

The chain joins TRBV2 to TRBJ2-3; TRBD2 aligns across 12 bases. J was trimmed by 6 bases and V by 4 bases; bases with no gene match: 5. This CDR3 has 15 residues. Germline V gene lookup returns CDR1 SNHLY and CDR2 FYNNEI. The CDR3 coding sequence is TGTGCCAGCAGTGCGTCTAGCGGGGGGGCCGATACGCAGTATTTT. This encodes CASSASSGGADTQYF.

CDR3 DNA sequence: TGTGCCAGCGTGATACTAGCTTTCGACGAGCAGTACTTC. This encodes CASVILAFDEQYF. The J gene is TRBJ2-7, the V gene TRBV2; a possible D gene is TRBD2 (6 bases). The V and J ends lost 8 bases and 5 bases respectively, with 16 bases between them. This CDR3 contains 13 residues. Looked up from germline, CDR1 is SNHLY and CDR2 is FYNNEI.

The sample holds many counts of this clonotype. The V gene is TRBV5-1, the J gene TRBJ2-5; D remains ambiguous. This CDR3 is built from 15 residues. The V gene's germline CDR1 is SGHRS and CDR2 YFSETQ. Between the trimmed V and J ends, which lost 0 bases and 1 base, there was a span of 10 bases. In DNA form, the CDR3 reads TGCGCCAGCAGCTTGGAGGCAGGAGCCCAAGAGACCCAGTACTTC. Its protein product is CASSLEAGAQETQYF.

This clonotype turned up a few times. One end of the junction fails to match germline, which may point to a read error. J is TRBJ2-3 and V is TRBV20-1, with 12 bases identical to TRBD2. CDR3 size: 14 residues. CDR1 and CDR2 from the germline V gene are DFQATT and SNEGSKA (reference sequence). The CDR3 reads CSTSGGISTDTQYF. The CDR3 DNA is TGCAGTACTAGCGGGGGGATTAGCACAGATACGCAGTATTTT.